What follows are 11 T cell receptor beta chains derived from one specimen sequenced in a study of immunodeficiency. The protocol was immunoSEQ multiplex PCR, while the TCRdb copy is restricted to in-frame clones and leaves out a portion. The sample holds over a thousand clones; approximately 96% are singletons and the top ten take roughly 1.2%. What was sequenced was CD4+ T cells from blood. All receptors derive from a girl aged 2 to 9.

The genes are TRBV4-1 and TRBJ2-2; maybe TRBD1 (5 bases). The V end lost 1 base, the J end lost 5 bases, and 11 bases lay between the germline ends. The CDR3 runs to 15 residues. Germline V gene lookup returns CDR1 MGHRA and CDR2 YSYEKL. The chain's CDR3 is CASSQVGARTGELFF. CDR3 bases: TGCGCCAGCAGCCAAGTTGGGGCCCGGACCGGGGAGCTGTTTTTT.

This clone was found once. This chain connects TRBV10-2 to TRBJ1-3; 7 bases are a match to TRBD1. Germline V gene sequence: CDR1 WSHSY, CDR2 SAAADI. V was clipped by 3 bases and J by 6 bases; unmatched bases: 5. The CDR3 totals 14 residues. CDR3 sequence reads: CASSDETGLNTIYF. Written as DNA, the CDR3 is TGCGCCAGCAGTGACGAGACAGGGTTAAACACCATATATTTT.

The V and J genes are TRBV28 and TRBJ2-2; 10 nucleotides match TRBD1. V dropped 8 bases and J dropped 5; count of bases not matched to a gene: 8. This CDR3 has 15 residues. Germline CDR1 reads MDHEN; CDR2 reads SYDVKM. In nucleotides, the CDR3 is TGTGCCAGCGCCCAGACAGGGGGCGGGACCGGGGAGCTGTTTTTT. This translates into CASAQTGGGTGELFF. The full variable domain, completed using reference TRBV28 and TRBJ2-2, is DVKVTQSSRYLVKRTGEKVFLECVQDMDHENMFWYRQDPGLGLRLIYFSYDVKMKEKGDIPEGYSVSREKKERFSLILESASTNQTSMYLCASAQTGGGTGELFFGEGSRLTVL.

This clone was counted a single time. This sequence joins TRBV27 and TRBJ2-7; TRBD2 aligns across 11 bases. The CDR3 loop spans 15 amino acids. CDR1 MNHEY and CDR2 SMNVEV come from the germline V gene (reference sequence). V lost 5 bases, J lost 5 bases, and 8 bases stayed unmatched. DNA of the CDR3: TGTGCCAGCAGTGGTATAGCGGGAGGGCCACACGAGCAGTACTTC. It specifies CASSGIAGGPHEQYF.

This sequence joins TRBV7-8 and TRBJ2-1, with TRBD2 matching 7 bases. Germline values: CDR1 SGHVS, CDR2 FQNEAQ. With V trimmed by 5 bases and J by 6 bases, 10 bases remained unmatched. This CDR3 is built from 15 residues. The CDR3 DNA is TGTGCCAGCAGCCCCTGGGGGACTAAAGGCAATGAGCAGTTCTTC. Amino acid sequence: CASSPWGTKGNEQFF.

In DNA form, the CDR3 reads TGTGCCAGCAGCTGGGGGTTCTCCTACGAGCAGTACTTC. This translates into CASSWGFSYEQYF. The J gene is TRBJ2-7, the V gene TRBV5-6; D tentatively fits TRBD1 or TRBD2 (5 bases each). Per the germline V gene, CDR1 is SGHDT and CDR2 is YYEEEE. Deletions cut 3 bases from V and 0 bases from J, with 7 bases between. There are 13 residues in the CDR3.

The chain links TRBV28 to TRBJ1-1; D unclear. The germline CDR1 and CDR2 sequences are MDHEN and SYDVKM. The germline V and J ends were trimmed by 7 bases and 8 bases, with 14 bases remaining between them. The CDR3 spans 12 residues. The DNA of the CDR3 is TGTGCCAGCATCCGGGCCACGGGGGAAGCTTTCTTT. Amino acids: CASIRATGEAFF.

The gene calls are TRBV7-9 and TRBJ1-1, with 10 bases fitting TRBD1. Trimming removed 10 bases from V and 1 base from J; junction bases left unmatched: 9. Germline V lookup: CDR1 SEHNR, CDR2 FQNEAQ (reference sequence). The CDR3 extends over 15 amino acids. The CDR3 nucleotides read TGTGCCACCCGGACAGGGGGAGGGAGGAACACTGAAGCTTTCTTT. Translation: CATRTGGGRNTEAFF.

The chain combines TRBV6-4 with TRBJ1-3; 8 nucleotides agree with TRBD1. CDR1 is MRHNA, CDR2 SNTAGT, per germline. This CDR3 is built from 19 residues. Unmatched junction bases numbered 11, after V lost 0 bases and J lost 1 base. CDR3 DNA sequence: TGTGCCAGCAGTGACTCGAGGACAGGGAGGGGTTTTTCTGGAAACACCATATATTTT. This encodes CASSDSRTGRGFSGNTIYF.

V usage is TRBV7-8 and J usage is TRBJ2-3; the D gene is possibly TRBD2 (5 bases). V dropped 1 base and J dropped 11 bases, with 10 bases sitting between them. The CDR3 is 12 amino acids. CDR1 and CDR2 (germline): SGHVS, FQNEAQ. CDR3 in DNA: TGTGCCAGCAGCTTAGTCACGAGCGGGCAGTATTTT. Protein: CASSLVTSGQYF.

The chain couples TRBV11-1 to TRBJ2-7; TRBD2 is a possible D gene (5 bases). V lost 1 base and J lost 6, with 10 bases in between. This CDR3 region has 13 residues. CDR1 is SGHAT, CDR2 FQDESV, per germline (reference sequence). For the CDR3, the DNA is TGTGCCAGCAGCTTAGTACGAGGGCTCGAGCAGTACTTC. It encodes CASSLVRGLEQYF.